The rows below give T cell receptor beta chains drawn from one sample of a study of T cells in Graves' hyperthyroidism and ophthalmopathy. MiXCR, applied by TCRdb to the multiplex PCR reads, yields one record per CDR3 protein. Here the sample spans approximately 350,000 distinct CDR3 sequences, nearly 15% being singletons. Specimen: blood. These receptors all come from a woman aged 60-75 years with Graves' ophthalmopathy. The CDR3 runs from the conserved cysteine through the conserved F or W. D genes are given only for firm matches. Clone size is shown for a subset of rows, as once, few, many or a class of expanded clone.

J gene | D gene | clone size | V gene | CDR3 protein | CDR3 DNA
TRBJ2-2 | NA | many | TRBV20-1 | CSARPGLNTGELFF | TGCAGTGCTAGACCCGGACTCAACACCGGGGAGCTGTTTTTT
TRBJ1-4 | NA | many | TRBV2 | CASRGRRGSDEKLFF | TGTGCCAGCAGGGGACGTAGAGGGTCGGATGAAAAACTGTTTTTT
TRBJ2-2 | NA | many | TRBV5-1 | CASIAASGELFF | TGCGCCAGCATAGCTGCGAGCGGGGAGCTGTTTTTT
TRBJ1-1 | NA | few | TRBV5-1 | CASSGGPGPLNTEAFF | TGCGCCAGCAGCGGGGGGCCCGGACCTCTCAACACTGAAGCTTTCTTT
TRBJ2-1 | TRBD2 | NA | TRBV5-1 | CASSSPVGRYNEQFF | TGCGCCAGCAGCTCCCCCGTCGGGAGGTACAATGAGCAGTTCTTC
TRBJ2-5 | TRBD1 | NA | TRBV3-1 | CASSQTGTGREETQYF | TGTGCCAGCAGCCAAACCGGGACAGGGCGGGAAGAGACCCAGTACTTC
TRBJ2-1 | TRBD2 | NA | TRBV20-1 | CSARDLKTSGREQFF | TGCAGTGCTAGAGATCTTAAGACTAGCGGGAGGGAGCAGTTCTTC
TRBJ2-4 | NA | few | TRBV3-1 | CASSQWGEEQAKNIQYF | TGTGCCAGCAGCCAGTGGGGGGAGGAGCAAGCCAAAAACATTCAGTACTTC
TRBJ1-5 | NA | few | TRBV20-1 | CSARDVRAGTSNQPQHF | TGCAGTGCTAGAGATGTTAGGGCAGGGACTAGCAATCAGCCCCAGCATTTT
TRBJ2-1 | TRBD2 | few | TRBV20-1 | CSAPGLAGVSEQFF | TGCAGTGCTCCGGGACTAGCGGGAGTCAGTGAGCAGTTCTTC
TRBJ2-2 | NA | many | TRBV30 | CAWSVTSNTGELFF | TGTGCCTGGAGTGTAACCAGTAACACCGGGGAGCTGTTTTTT